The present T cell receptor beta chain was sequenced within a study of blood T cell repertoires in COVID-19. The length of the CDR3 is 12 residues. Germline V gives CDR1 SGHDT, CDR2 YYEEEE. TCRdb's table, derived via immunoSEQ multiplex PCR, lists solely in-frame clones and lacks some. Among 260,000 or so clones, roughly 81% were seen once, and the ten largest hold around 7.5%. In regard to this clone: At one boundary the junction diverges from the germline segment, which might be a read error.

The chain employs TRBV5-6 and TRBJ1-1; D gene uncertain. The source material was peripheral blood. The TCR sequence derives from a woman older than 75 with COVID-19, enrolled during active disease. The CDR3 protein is CASSLRNSEAFF. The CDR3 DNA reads TGTGCCAGCAGCTTGCGAAACAGTGAAGCTTTCTTT.